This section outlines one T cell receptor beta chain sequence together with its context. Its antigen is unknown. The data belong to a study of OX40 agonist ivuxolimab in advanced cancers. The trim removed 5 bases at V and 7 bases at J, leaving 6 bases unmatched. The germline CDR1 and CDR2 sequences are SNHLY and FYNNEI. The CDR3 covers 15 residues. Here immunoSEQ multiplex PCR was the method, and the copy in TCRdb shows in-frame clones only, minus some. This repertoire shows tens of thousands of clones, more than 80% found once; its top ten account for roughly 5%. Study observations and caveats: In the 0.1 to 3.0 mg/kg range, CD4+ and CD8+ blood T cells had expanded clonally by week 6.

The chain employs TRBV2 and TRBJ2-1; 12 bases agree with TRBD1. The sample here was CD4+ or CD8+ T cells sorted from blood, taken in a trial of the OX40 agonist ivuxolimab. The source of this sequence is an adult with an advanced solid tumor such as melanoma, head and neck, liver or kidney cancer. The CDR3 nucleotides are TGTGCCAGCAGTAGGGGACAGGGGGCGAGGAATGAGCAGTTCTTC. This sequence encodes CASSRGQGARNEQFF.